A single T cell receptor beta chain is shown here with its context. The CDR3 loop spans 16 amino acids. Between the trimmed V and J ends, which lost 3 bases and 5 bases, there was a span of 17 bases. The germline V gene has CDR1 LGHDT and CDR2 YNNKEL (reference sequence). Cohort allocation depended upon clinical history that participants reported. This sample was included in a study of blood T cell repertoires in COVID-19. Study-level background: Cohort 3 donors were reported recovered after two negative PCRs, clearance, or symptom resolution. Material from acute and convalescent COVID-19 was sourced from the United States, Italy and Spain. In each case, the material was cDNA or gDNA derived from T cells, B-cell-depleted T cells, or PBMCs.

Only in-frame clones appear in the TCRdb table, and some are missing; sequencing was by immunoSEQ multiplex PCR. The table records over 200,000 clones, roughly nine tenths of them present only once. The rearrangement joins TRBV3-1 (or the pseudogene TRBV3-2) to TRBJ2-1; D may be TRBD2 (5 bases). The sequence was obtained from a woman in her fifties or sixties in a cohort exposed to, infected with or recovered from COVID-19 (not recorded which). The material sequenced was PBMCs or T cells enriched from blood (not recorded which). The DNA for the CDR3 is TGTGCCAGCAGCCACCTAGGGCTAGCCGACAACAATGAGCAGTTCTTC. This sequence encodes CASSHLGLADNNEQFF.